This passage covers 30 T cell receptor beta chains from one sample sequenced in a study of blood T cell repertoires in COVID-19. TCRdb's copy holds only in-frame clones and misses some; the assay was immunoSEQ multiplex PCR. There are roughly 250,000 clones in the sample; about 80% occur only once, and 1.9% lies in the top ten. Input material: peripheral blood. The receptors derive from an elderly woman with acute or convalescent COVID-19.

The chain joins TRBV14 to TRBJ2-5, with 7 bases aligning to TRBD1. Germline-derived CDR1 and CDR2 are SGHDN and FVKESK. The CDR3 is made up of 13 amino acids. Trimming at V came to 5 bases and at J to 4 bases, leaving 4 bases not matched to a gene. CDR3 coding DNA: TGTGCCAGCAGCAAAAACAGGGGAGAGACCCAGTACTTC. This gives the protein CASSKNRGETQYF.

Here the CDR3 DNA reads TGTGCCAGCAGTCAGAAAACAGGGGTAGCCACTGAAGCTTTCTTT. As protein: CASSQKTGVATEAFF. V and J are TRBV9 and TRBJ1-1; 7 nucleotides match TRBD1. The CDR3 contains 15 residues. Unmatched junction bases numbered 11, after V lost 5 bases and J lost 4 bases. Germline CDR1 reads SGDLS; CDR2 reads YYNGEE.

This clone was counted a few times. The chain uses TRBV5-6 and TRBJ2-3; D remains ambiguous. V was trimmed by 3 bases and J by 3 bases, leaving 8 bases between them. CDR3 length equals 13 residues. Germline CDR1 is SGHDT and CDR2 is YYEEEE. The CDR3 reads CASSSGRTDTQYF. The CDR3 coding sequence is TGTGCCAGCAGCTCCGGTCGGACAGATACGCAGTATTTT.

J is TRBJ1-3 and V is TRBV3-1 (or the pseudogene TRBV3-2), with TRBD1 matching 7 bases. The CDR3 covers 14 residues. With 2 bases clipped from V and 3 bases from J, the junction kept 1 base outside the gene matches. In germline, CDR1 is LGHDT, CDR2 YNNKEL (reference sequence). The CDR3 is CASSQQGGGNTIYF. The CDR3 nucleotides read TGTGCCAGCAGCCAACAGGGGGGTGGAAACACCATATATTTT.

The chain carries TRBV15 and TRBJ2-3, with 11 bases fitting TRBD2. The CDR3 totals 18 residues. After removal of 0 bases from V and 8 bases from J, the junction contained 13 bases not matched to a gene. The germline gives CDR1 LNHNV, CDR2 YYDKDF (reference sequence). The CDR3 sequence is CATSRDFVAGGPASTQYF. CDR3 nucleotide sequence: TGTGCCACCAGCAGAGATTTCGTAGCGGGAGGGCCTGCTAGTACGCAGTATTTT.

The rearrangement uses TRBV6-5 and TRBJ1-2; perhaps TRBD1 as D (6 bases). Per the germline V gene, CDR1 is MNHEY and CDR2 is SVGAGI. The CDR3 contains 15 residues. Trimming cost V 6 bases and J 0 bases, with 14 bases left between them. CDR3 nucleotides: TGTGCCAGCAGGTCCTCAGGGGTGGCTAACTATGGCTACACCTTC. It codes for CASRSSGVANYGYTF.

This clone was counted a single time. The V call is TRBV12-3 or TRBV12-4, the J call TRBJ1-3; no firm D call. The CDR3 covers 13 residues. V lost 3 bases, J lost 4 bases, and 7 bases lay in between. The CDR3 region has the DNA TGTGCCAGCAGTTTCCACAACGGAAACACCATATATTTT. This gives the protein CASSFHNGNTIYF.

This clone was recorded only once. J is TRBJ1-5 and V is TRBV7-2; 7 bases match TRBD1. Losses at the gene ends were 1 base for V and 5 bases for J; bases not matched to a gene: 2. There are 14 residues in the CDR3. Germline V CDR1 and CDR2: SGHTA, FQGNSA. CDR3 bases: TGTGCCAGCAGCTTAGAGGGGGCTGATCAGCCCCAGCATTTT. This translates into CASSLEGADQPQHF.

This chain joins TRBV7-2 and TRBJ2-6; the match to TRBD2 covers 10 bases. This CDR3 has 19 amino acids. Germline values: CDR1 SGHTA, CDR2 FQGNSA. The V segment lost 3 bases and the J segment 0 bases; nucleotides outside the gene matches: 8. CDR3 sequence reads: CASSFGLAVRNSGANVLTF. In DNA form, the CDR3 reads TGTGCCAGCAGCTTCGGACTAGCGGTTCGTAACTCTGGGGCCAACGTCCTGACTTTC. The variable domain in full, with the rest retrieved from reference TRBV7-2 and TRBJ2-6, is GAGVSQSPSNKVTEKGKDVELRCDPISGHTALYWYRQSLGQGLEFLIYFQGNSAPDKSGLPSDRFSAERTGGSVSTLTIQRTQQEDSAVYLCASSFGLAVRNSGANVLTFGAGSRLTVL.

V is TRBV11-2 and J is TRBJ1-3; the match to TRBD1 covers 8 bases. The CDR3 contains 15 residues. Looked up from germline, CDR1 is SGHAT and CDR2 is FQNNGV. With V trimmed by 7 bases and J by 0 bases, 5 bases remained unmatched. CDR3: CASTLGTGSGNTIYF. CDR3 coding DNA: TGTGCCAGCACGCTAGGGACAGGCTCTGGAAACACCATATATTTT.

This chain uses TRBV7-8 with TRBJ2-5, with a weak D call TRBD2 (6 bases). From germline, CDR1 is SGHVS and CDR2 FQNEAQ. Trimming stripped 8 bases from V and 2 bases from J, with 15 bases between. CDR3 length: 14 amino acids. The DNA for the CDR3 is TGTGCCAGCTCCGGGGGACGGAGTCAAGAGACCCAGTACTTC. This translates into CASSGGRSQETQYF.

The chain is built from TRBV27 and TRBJ1-1; 9 bases are a match to TRBD1. The J segment lost 5 bases and the V segment lost 7 bases, leaving 11 bases of the junction unmatched. CDR1 is MNHEY and CDR2 is SMNVEV in the germline V gene (reference sequence). CDR3 length: 15 residues. CDR3 DNA: TGTGCCAGCACTCCGGGACAGGGAGGTCGAACTGAAGCTTTCTTT. Translation gives CASTPGQGGRTEAFF.

V gene TRBV7-9 combines with J gene TRBJ2-2; D is unclear. Germline CDR1 reads SEHNR; CDR2 reads FQNEAQ (reference sequence). The CDR3 sequence is 17 residues long. Trimming stripped 4 bases from V and 1 base from J, with 16 bases between. This chain's CDR3 is CASSYQSPGRNTGELFF. Written as DNA, the CDR3 is TGTGCCAGCAGCTATCAAAGCCCGGGTAGGAACACCGGGGAGCTGTTTTTT.

This clone was recorded at least ten times. The genes are TRBV7-9 and TRBJ1-2; no clear D gene. V was clipped by 10 bases and J by 8 bases, with 26 bases between them. The CDR3 has 15 amino acids. The germline V gene has CDR1 SEHNR and CDR2 FQNEAQ (reference sequence). Written as DNA, the CDR3 is TGTGCCACCTACCATTGGGATAGGAGGCCGGGAGGCTACACCTTC. It yields the protein CATYHWDRRPGGYTF.

This chain uses TRBV9 with TRBJ2-2; maybe TRBD2 (5 bases). The V gene lost 3 bases and the J gene lost 5 bases, with 11 bases spanning the gap. Germline CDR1 reads SGDLS; CDR2 reads YYNGEE. The CDR3 covers 14 residues. The CDR3 nucleotides are TGTGCCAGCAGCGCCAGGACTGGAACCGGGGAGCTGTTTTTT. This translates into CASSARTGTGELFF.

CDR3 coding DNA: TGTGCCTGGAGTGTAGGACAGGGGGGTGAAAAACTGTTTTTT. Protein product: CAWSVGQGGEKLFF. This chain links TRBV30 with TRBJ1-4, with 10 bases lining up with TRBD1. The germline gives CDR1 GTSNPN, CDR2 SVGIG (reference sequence). Trimming removed 0 bases from V and 7 bases from J; junction bases left unmatched: 2. This CDR3 contains 14 residues.

The V call is TRBV9, the J call TRBJ1-2; no clear D gene. Deletions cut 3 bases from V and 12 bases from J, with 30 bases between. This CDR3 spans 17 amino acids. From germline, CDR1 is SGDLS and CDR2 YYNGEE. The DNA of the CDR3 is TGTGCCAGCAGCGCGCGAGGAAGCGGGTGGCTCCTCCGGGCCGACACCTTC. As protein: CASSARGSGWLLRADTF.

The genes are TRBV18 and TRBJ2-1; 7 nucleotides line up with TRBD1. Unmatched junction bases numbered 6, after V lost 5 bases and J lost 5 bases. This CDR3 is 14 amino acids long. CDR1 is KGHSH, CDR2 LQKENI, per germline. CDR3 residues: CASSTFGTDNEQFF. In nucleotides, the CDR3 is TGTGCCAGCTCAACATTCGGGACAGACAATGAGCAGTTCTTC.

The chain links TRBV3-1 (or the pseudogene TRBV3-2) to TRBJ2-2; D not certain. Germline assignment: CDR1 LGHDT and CDR2 YNNKEL (reference sequence). V shed 1 base and J shed 5 bases, with 8 bases lying between them. The CDR3 contains 14 residues. The chain's CDR3 is CASSQGTSTGELFF. The CDR3 nucleotides read TGTGCCAGCAGCCAAGGTACGAGTACCGGGGAGCTGTTTTTT.

V and J are TRBV7-3 and TRBJ2-2, with TRBD2 matching 7 bases. Germline V CDR1 and CDR2: SGHTA, FQGTGA. The CDR3 covers 14 residues. Trimming cost V 6 bases and J 1 base; bases outside gene matches: 2. The CDR3 loop is CASRSSGNTGELFF. As DNA, the CDR3 is TGTGCCAGCAGGTCTAGCGGGAACACCGGGGAGCTGTTTTTT.

The V gene is TRBV5-1, the J gene TRBJ1-2; 7 bases map to TRBD1. The germline gives CDR1 SGHRS, CDR2 YFSETQ. Trimming at V came to 4 bases and at J to 7 bases, leaving 4 bases not matched to a gene. This CDR3 contains 12 residues. The CDR3 region is CASSADRAGYTF. Here the CDR3 DNA reads TGCGCCAGCAGCGCCGACAGGGCTGGCTACACCTTC. Full variable domain (rest looked up from reference TRBV5-1 and TRBJ1-2): KAGVTQTPRYLIKTRGQQVTLSCSPISGHRSVSWYQQTPGQGLQFLFEYFSETQRNKGNFPGRFSGRQFSNSRSEMNVSTLELGDSALYLCASSADRAGYTFGSGTRLTVV.

This clone was observed a single time. This chain uses TRBV5-8 with TRBJ1-2; D possibly corresponds to TRBD1 (6 bases). The CDR3 is 15 residues long. V dropped 1 base and J dropped 4 bases, with 14 bases sitting between them. Germline V gene sequence: CDR1 SGHTS, CDR2 YDEGEE. CDR3 sequence (DNA): TGTGCCAGCAGCTTGCGCACTACAGGGATCTATGGCTACACCTTC. It is translated as CASSLRTTGIYGYTF.

The chain employs TRBV2 and TRBJ2-1, with 9 nucleotides matching TRBD2. The CDR3 has 14 residues. Germline CDR1 is SNHLY and CDR2 is FYNNEI. Trimming at V came to 4 bases and at J to 2 bases, leaving 0 bases not matched to a gene. The CDR3 DNA is TGTGCCAGCAGTGGCGGGAGGGCCTACAATGAGCAGTTCTTC. Residues: CASSGGRAYNEQFF.

The chain carries TRBV6-5 and TRBJ1-6; D perhaps matches TRBD1 (5 bases). This CDR3 has 15 amino acids. From germline, CDR1 is MNHEY and CDR2 SVGAGI. Trimming cost V 9 bases and J 6 bases, with 18 bases left between them. The CDR3 spells CARDNRGYINSPLHF. In nucleotides, the CDR3 is TGTGCCAGAGACAATAGGGGATATATTAATTCACCCCTCCACTTT.

This chain links TRBV3-1 (or the pseudogene TRBV3-2) with TRBJ2-7, with 7 bases aligning to TRBD1. The CDR3 extends over 13 amino acids. The germline CDR1 and CDR2 sequences are LGHDT and YNNKEL (reference sequence). With V trimmed by 4 bases and J by 4 bases, 4 bases remained unmatched. This chain's CDR3 is CASSLTGSYEQYF. The CDR3 region has the DNA TGTGCCAGCAGCCTGACAGGGAGTTACGAGCAGTACTTC.

This chain connects TRBV11-3 to TRBJ2-1, with 15 nucleotides matching TRBD2. This CDR3 has 15 residues. Looked up from germline, CDR1 is SGHNT and CDR2 is YENEEA. V shed 4 bases, J shed 7 bases, and the junction held 2 bases outside the gene matches. CDR3 DNA sequence: TGTGCCAGCAGCTCCGGGACTAGCGGGAGGAATGAGCAGTTCTTC. Translating gives CASSSGTSGRNEQFF.

This clone was seen just once. The chain has TRBV7-2 and TRBJ1-5; no clear D gene. The germline V and J ends were trimmed by 2 bases and 7 bases, with 9 bases remaining between them. The length of the CDR3 is 13 residues. Per the germline V gene, CDR1 is SGHTA and CDR2 is FQGNSA. CDR3 sequence: CASSLSGEQPQHF. DNA for the CDR3: TGTGCCAGCAGCTTATCGGGTGAACAGCCCCAGCATTTT.

The V call is TRBV5-1, the J call TRBJ2-5, with 9 bases fitting TRBD1. The germline V gene encodes CDR1 SGHRS and CDR2 YFSETQ. This CDR3 region has 16 residues. V was clipped by 3 bases and J by 4 bases; unmatched bases: 10. In DNA form, the CDR3 reads TGCGCCAGCAGCTCGACCGGGACAGGGAGGGGAGAGACCCAGTACTTC. This encodes CASSSTGTGRGETQYF.

The rearrangement links TRBV7-2 to TRBJ2-1; TRBD2 matches 14 bases. This CDR3 is built from 15 residues. Per the germline V gene, CDR1 is SGHTA and CDR2 is FQGNSA. The junction had 2 bases not matched to a gene; V was cut back by 3 bases and J by 7 bases. As DNA, the CDR3 is TGTGCCAGCAGCTTGGGGACTAGCGGGAGAAATGAGCAGTTCTTC. Protein: CASSLGTSGRNEQFF.

V is TRBV3-1 (or the pseudogene TRBV3-2) and J is TRBJ2-7, with TRBD2 identical over 10 bases. There are 15 residues in the CDR3. CDR1 and CDR2 from the germline V gene are LGHDT and YNNKEL (reference sequence). The V and J ends lost 4 bases and 1 base, in that order; junction bases with no gene match: 4. The CDR3 nucleotides are TGTGCCAGCAGCCCAAGGACTAGCGGATCCTACGAGCAGTACTTC. Protein product: CASSPRTSGSYEQYF.